Presented here are 5 T cell receptor beta chains from one specimen sequenced in a study of blood T cells in healthy people across ages. The use of a sample-barcoded 5' primer and a J-beta primer mix characterized a second PCR of roughly 6 to 12 cycles. Via MiXCR, TCRdb re-called the 5' RACE reads, giving one row per CDR3 protein. The table shows roughly 1,700,000 distinct CDR3 sequences, with roughly 27% occurring only once. Sequenced sample: blood. Receptor source: a woman aged 25-40 years in good health.

This sequence joins TRBV5-1 and TRBJ2-3; D remains unclear. This CDR3 has 14 amino acids. Germline CDR1 SGHRS, CDR2 YFSETQ. The ends were cut back, 1 base at V and 7 bases at J, with 13 bases in the middle. The CDR3 region has the DNA TGCGCCAGCAGCTTGAACAGACTTCTTCATACGCAGTATTTT. Its translation is CASSLNRLLHTQYF.

The chain links TRBV18 to TRBJ1-2, with no clear D. V lost 6 bases, J lost 2 bases, and 19 bases lay in between. This CDR3 spans 16 amino acids. Per germline, CDR1 KGHSH and CDR2 LQKENI. In DNA, the CDR3 is TGTGCCAGCTCCCCTAACGCGAAGGGCCGGAACTATGGCTACACCTTC. This gives the protein CASSPNAKGRNYGYTF.

Remarks on this clonotype: Given a much more abundant clone one base away, this may be a read error. This chain links TRBV10-3 with TRBJ1-2; D not resolved. This CDR3 comprises 13 residues. Trimming removed 0 bases at V and 6 bases at J, with 8 bases between. Germline V gives CDR1 ENHRY, CDR2 SYGVKD. DNA of the CDR3: TGTGCCATCAGTGAGTCGCCCGGGAATGGCTACACCTTC. Protein sequence: CAISESPGNGYTF.

This chain links TRBV20-1 with TRBJ1-2, with TRBD1 matching over 11 bases. From germline, CDR1 is DFQATT and CDR2 SNEGSKA (reference sequence). J was trimmed by 5 bases and V by 2 bases; bases with no gene match: 7. This CDR3 region has 15 residues. The CDR3 sequence is CSARTRDRGYYGYTF. For the CDR3, the DNA is TGCAGTGCTAGAACCCGGGACAGGGGGTATTATGGCTACACCTTC.

Notes on this clonotype: Its ends do not fully match the called genes, so a read error is possible. The chain recombines TRBV5-1 with TRBJ2-1; possibly TRBD2 for D (5 bases). Germline lookup yields CDR1 SGHRS and CDR2 YFSETQ. CDR3 size: 16 residues. CDR3 DNA: TGCACCAGCAGCTTGGAGCGGACGGAGGAGGCCAATGAGCAGTTCTTC. It codes for CTSSLERTEEANEQFF.